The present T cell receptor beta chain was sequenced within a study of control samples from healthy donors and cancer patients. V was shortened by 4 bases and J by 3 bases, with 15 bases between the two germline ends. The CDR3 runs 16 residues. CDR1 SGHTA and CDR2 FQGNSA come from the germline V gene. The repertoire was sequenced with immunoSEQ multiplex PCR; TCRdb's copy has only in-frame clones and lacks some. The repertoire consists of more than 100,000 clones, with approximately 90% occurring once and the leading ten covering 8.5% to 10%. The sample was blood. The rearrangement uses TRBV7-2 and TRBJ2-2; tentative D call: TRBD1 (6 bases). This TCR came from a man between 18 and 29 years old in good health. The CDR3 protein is CASSSRGHLYTGELFF. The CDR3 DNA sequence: TGTGCCAGCAGCTCCAGGGGACACCTGTACACCGGGGAGCTGTTTTTT.